These 32 T cell receptor beta chains came from one sample sequenced in a study of OX40 agonist ivuxolimab in advanced cancers. Produced via immunoSEQ multiplex PCR; TCRdb's table is partial and in-frame only. The sample shows tens of thousands of clones, 89% of them seen only once. The specimen comprised CD4+ or CD8+ T cells sorted from blood, sampled in a trial of the OX40 agonist ivuxolimab. These receptors came from an adult with an advanced solid tumor such as melanoma, head and neck, liver or kidney cancer.

This clone was recorded once. The rearrangement links TRBV7-9 to TRBJ2-6; the D is unclear. V shed 4 bases and J shed 4 bases, with 11 bases lying between them. Germline V gene data show CDR1 as SEHNR and CDR2 as FQNEAQ (reference sequence). The CDR3 sequence is 15 residues long. CDR3 loop: CASSWRLGGANVLTF. CDR3 DNA sequence: TGTGCCAGCAGCTGGCGACTGGGCGGGGCCAACGTCCTGACTTTC. Based on the CDR3 plus reference TRBV7-9 and TRBJ2-6, the full variable domain is DTGVSQNPRHKITKRGQNVTFRCDPISEHNRLYWYRQTLGQGPEFLTYFQNEAQLEKSRLLSDRFSAERPKGSFSTLEIQRTEQGDSAMYLCASSWRLGGANVLTFGAGSRLTVL.

A single count supports this clone. The same CDR3 is also encoded by other DNA sequences in this sample. The J gene is TRBJ1-2, the V gene TRBV6-5; the D gene is possibly TRBD1 (6 bases). With 0 bases removed from V and 2 bases from J, the gap between germline ends came to 7 bases. Looked up from germline, CDR1 is MNHEY and CDR2 is SVGAGI. This CDR3 spans 14 amino acids. The CDR3 loop reads CASSYSGGNYGYTF. CDR3 bases: TGTGCCAGCAGTTACTCAGGGGGGAACTATGGCTACACCTTC.

The rearrangement links TRBV10-3 to TRBJ2-7; D is possibly TRBD2 (6 bases). Germline CDR1 is ENHRY and CDR2 is SYGVKD. V was pared by 4 bases and J by 3 bases, with 13 bases between. The CDR3 extends over 14 amino acids. This chain's CDR3 is CAISGRRDFYEQYF. For the CDR3, the DNA is TGTGCCATCAGTGGACGGCGGGATTTCTACGAGCAGTACTTC.

V usage is TRBV6-5 and J usage is TRBJ1-3; D remains unclear. The CDR3 is 15 residues long. With 0 bases removed from V and 6 bases from J, the gap between germline ends came to 12 bases. CDR1 MNHEY and CDR2 SVGAGI come from the germline V gene. The CDR3 here is CASSYSPEQKNTIYF. The CDR3 coding sequence is TGTGCCAGCAGTTACTCGCCTGAACAGAAAAACACCATATATTTT.

The chain has TRBV30 and TRBJ1-4; a weak D match, TRBD1 (5 bases). Germline loops: CDR1 GTSNPN, CDR2 SVGIG (reference sequence). The CDR3 extends over 15 amino acids. V shed 0 bases and J shed 8 bases, with 16 bases lying between them. CDR3 in amino acids: CAWSVGKGVGEKLFF. Here the CDR3 DNA reads TGTGCCTGGAGTGTTGGTAAAGGGGTAGGGGAAAAACTGTTTTTT.

The V call is TRBV28, the J call TRBJ1-1; tentative D call: TRBD1 (6 bases). Trimming pared 6 bases from V and 1 base from J, leaving 9 bases between. Germline CDR1 MDHEN, CDR2 SYDVKM. There are 13 residues in the CDR3. CDR3 amino acids: CASSRGANTEAFF. The CDR3 nucleotides read TGTGCCAGCAGCCGGGGGGCGAACACTGAAGCTTTCTTT.

The CDR3 region is CASRATNEKLFF. As DNA, the CDR3 is TGCGCCAGCAGGGCAACTAATGAAAAACTGTTTTTT. The V call is TRBV5-1, the J call TRBJ1-4; no clear D. Germline V lookup: CDR1 SGHRS, CDR2 YFSETQ. V lost 5 bases to trimming and J lost 0 bases, with 2 bases between them. This CDR3 spans 12 amino acids.

The V call is TRBV9, the J call TRBJ1-6; tentatively, D is TRBD1 (6 bases). The V end lost 0 bases, the J end lost 7 bases, and 14 bases lay between the germline ends. This CDR3 is built from 16 residues. The V gene's germline CDR1 is SGDLS and CDR2 YYNGEE. CDR3 region: CASSVGLGGANSPLHF. The CDR3 bases are TGTGCCAGCAGCGTAGGGTTGGGGGGCGCGAATTCACCCCTCCACTTT.

The gene calls are TRBV6-1 and TRBJ2-2; TRBD1 matches 7 bases. Looked up from germline, CDR1 is MNHNS and CDR2 is SASEGT. This CDR3 region has 16 residues. Trimming cost V 2 bases and J 4 bases; bases outside gene matches: 7. CDR3 in DNA: TGTGCCAGCAGTGAAAAGAGACAGGGTGTCACCGGGGAGCTGTTTTTT. Translated, it gives CASSEKRQGVTGELFF.

The chain recombines TRBV19 with TRBJ2-2; the match to TRBD2 covers 7 bases. With V trimmed by 7 bases and J by 7 bases, 12 bases remained unmatched. The CDR3 length is 15 residues. Germline-derived CDR1 and CDR2 are LNHDA and SQIVND (reference sequence). The CDR3 bases are TGTGCCAGTAAGGAGGGAGGGCCTAATATCGGGGAGCTGTTTTTT. Translated: CASKEGGPNIGELFF.

V is TRBV27 and J is TRBJ2-3; 7 positions match TRBD1. CDR1 MNHEY and CDR2 SMNVEV come from the germline V gene (reference sequence). The V and J ends lost 4 bases and 4 bases, in that order; junction bases with no gene match: 8. The CDR3 consists of 15 residues. The CDR3 reads CASSSWTGRADTQYF. In nucleotides, the CDR3 is TGTGCCAGCAGTTCTTGGACAGGCAGGGCAGATACGCAGTATTTT.

The genes are TRBV6-5 and TRBJ2-1; either TRBD1 or TRBD2 may fit D (5 bases each). V was shortened by 2 bases and J by 8 bases, with 13 bases between the two germline ends. The CDR3 covers 14 residues. CDR1 is MNHEY and CDR2 is SVGAGI in the germline V gene. The CDR3 region has the DNA TGTGCCAGCAGTTACCGACTGAGGGGCCATGAGCAGTTCTTC. This gives the protein CASSYRLRGHEQFF.

The rearrangement uses TRBV28 and TRBJ2-5; TRBD1 is a possible D gene (5 bases). The CDR3 is 15 residues long. Germline CDR1 reads MDHEN; CDR2 reads SYDVKM. Trimming removed 6 bases at V and 3 bases at J, with 17 bases between. DNA of the CDR3: TGTGCCAGCAGCCAACCCAGGACAAGCAAAGAGACCCAGTACTTC. It encodes CASSQPRTSKETQYF.

The chain combines TRBV2 with TRBJ2-7; D might be TRBD1 (6 bases). V was pared by 5 bases and J by 6 bases, with 14 bases between. The CDR3 length is 13 residues. The germline V gene has CDR1 SNHLY and CDR2 FYNNEI. The chain's CDR3 is CASSSDTGSEQYF. CDR3 nucleotide sequence: TGTGCCAGCAGTAGCGATACAGGGTCCGAGCAGTACTTC.

The rearrangement joins TRBV9 to TRBJ2-7, with 7 bases matching TRBD1. The CDR3 has 15 amino acids. Germline V CDR1 and CDR2: SGDLS, YYNGEE. Trimming at V came to 3 bases and at J to 0 bases, leaving 6 bases not matched to a gene. This CDR3 is CASSASGTASYEQYF. The CDR3 DNA is TGTGCCAGCAGCGCATCCGGGACAGCCTCCTACGAGCAGTACTTC.

The CDR3 nucleotides read TGTGCCGTTACCCTTGGGGGTGGCTACACCTTC. Translation gives CAVTLGGGYTF. This chain links TRBV6-5 with TRBJ1-2, with D maybe TRBD1 (5 bases). The CDR3 length is 11 residues. Trimming took off 11 bases at V and 7 bases at J, with 14 bases between the two ends. Germline V gene lookup returns CDR1 MNHEY and CDR2 SVGAGI.

Points on this clone: In the same sample, other DNA sequences code for this CDR3. V usage is TRBV28 and J usage is TRBJ1-1; D not certain. Germline V gives CDR1 MDHEN, CDR2 SYDVKM. The CDR3 length is 11 residues. V shed 6 bases and J shed 8 bases, with 10 bases lying between them. The CDR3 region is CASSYRGEAFF. The CDR3, as DNA: TGTGCCAGCAGCTACCGAGGGGAAGCTTTCTTT. Based on the CDR3 plus reference TRBV28 and TRBJ1-1, the full variable domain is DVKVTQSSRYLVKRTGEKVFLECVQDMDHENMFWYRQDPGLGLRLIYFSYDVKMKEKGDIPEGYSVSREKKERFSLILESASTNQTSMYLCASSYRGEAFFGQGTRLTVV.

CDR3 nucleotides: TGTGCTGGACCCACTAGCGGGACCTTCTCCTACGAGCAGTACTTC. Translation: CAGPTSGTFSYEQYF. The chain has TRBV30 and TRBJ2-7, with 10 bases fitting TRBD2. The germline CDR1 and CDR2 sequences are GTSNPN and SVGIG (reference sequence). This CDR3 is built from 15 residues.

The V gene is TRBV19, the J gene TRBJ1-2, with D maybe TRBD1 (6 bases). CDR1 is LNHDA and CDR2 is SQIVND in the germline V gene (reference sequence). This CDR3 spans 12 amino acids. Trimming left V 11 bases short and J 8 bases short, with 18 bases between. In nucleotides, the CDR3 is TGTGCCCTTTACAGGGATTTACGGGGCTACACCTTC. It specifies CALYRDLRGYTF.

The J gene is TRBJ1-5, the V gene TRBV11-2, with 8 bases that match TRBD1. Germline V lookup: CDR1 SGHAT, CDR2 FQNNGV. The trim removed 0 bases at V and 2 bases at J, leaving 6 bases unmatched. The CDR3 covers 17 residues. The CDR3 nucleotides read TGTGCCAGCAGCTTAGATCCAGGGGGCAGGGGCAATCAGCCCCAGCATTTT. Its translation: CASSLDPGGRGNQPQHF.

This chain links TRBV5-5 with TRBJ2-5; TRBD2 matches 8 bases. The CDR3 extends over 15 amino acids. Unmatched junction bases numbered 5, after V lost 3 bases and J lost 1 base. Germline loops: CDR1 SGHKS, CDR2 YYEKEE (reference sequence). CDR3 sequence (DNA): TGTGCCAGCAGCTGGAGCGGGAGTCCCCAAGAGACCCAGTACTTC. It is translated as CASSWSGSPQETQYF.

V gene TRBV10-2 combines with J gene TRBJ1-3, with TRBD1 identical over 7 bases. The CDR3 totals 15 residues. The junction had 6 bases not matched to a gene; V was cut back by 5 bases and J by 2 bases. Looked up from germline, CDR1 is WSHSY and CDR2 is SAAADI. In DNA form, the CDR3 reads TGCGCCAGCAGTCAGACAGGGCTTACTGGAAACACCATATATTTT. Its translation is CASSQTGLTGNTIYF.

CDR3: CASSRFITSGEQYF. As DNA, the CDR3 is TGTGCCAGCAGCCGTTTCATTACTTCGGGAGAGCAGTACTTC. The J gene is TRBJ2-7, the V gene TRBV5-5; weak D call: TRBD2 (5 bases). Germline loops: CDR1 SGHKS, CDR2 YYEKEE (reference sequence). Trimming pared 4 bases from V and 7 bases from J, leaving 18 bases between. This CDR3 has 14 amino acids. Using reference TRBV5-5 and TRBJ2-7 for the parts outside the CDR3, the full variable domain is DAGVTQSPTHLIKTRGQQVTLRCSPISGHKSVSWYQQVLGQGPQFIFQYYEKEERGRGNFPDRFSARQFPNYSSELNVNALLLGDSALYLCASSRFITSGEQYFGPGTRLTVT.

The chain recombines TRBV5-4 with TRBJ1-2; D is perhaps TRBD1 (5 bases). Trimming stripped 1 base from V and 3 bases from J, with 7 bases between. Germline V gives CDR1 SGHNT, CDR2 YYREEE (reference sequence). CDR3 length: 13 residues. The CDR3: CASSLRDDYGYTF. CDR3 DNA: TGTGCCAGCAGCTTGAGGGACGACTATGGCTACACCTTC.

This chain joins TRBV6-7 and TRBJ1-2, with unresolved D. TRBV6-7 is annotated as an ORF whose role is uncertain. Trimming took 5 bases from V and 4 from J, leaving 17 bases between them. This CDR3 spans 15 amino acids. CDR3 in DNA: TGTGCCAGCAGTACACCAGAAACCACCCCCTATGGCTACACCTTC. Encoded protein: CASSTPETTPYGYTF.

V usage is TRBV5-1 and J usage is TRBJ1-4, with no clear D. The CDR3 totals 16 residues. Trimming stripped 0 bases from V and 4 bases from J, with 13 bases between. Germline values: CDR1 SGHRS, CDR2 YFSETQ. CDR3 loop: CASSLAPAGGNEKLFF. DNA for the CDR3: TGCGCCAGCAGCTTGGCCCCGGCAGGCGGTAATGAAAAACTGTTTTTT.

This rearrangement joins TRBV2 to TRBJ2-7, with D possibly called TRBD1 or TRBD2 (5 bases each). CDR1 and CDR2 (germline): SNHLY, FYNNEI. This CDR3 is 13 amino acids long. The V and J ends lost 4 bases and 7 bases respectively, with 14 bases between them. The CDR3 nucleotides read TGTGCCAGCAGTGTTCAGGGAGTGATGGAGCAGTACTTC. Protein product: CASSVQGVMEQYF. The variable domain in full, with the rest retrieved from reference TRBV2 and TRBJ2-7, is EPEVTQTPSHQVTQMGQEVILRCVPISNHLYFYWYRQILGQKVEFLVSFYNNEISEKSEIFDDQFSVERPDGSNFTLKIRSTKLEDSAMYFCASSVQGVMEQYFGPGTRLTVT.

The genes are TRBV5-4 and TRBJ1-4; D ambiguous. The germline V gene encodes CDR1 SGHNT and CDR2 YYREEE (reference sequence). V was shortened by 0 bases and J by 0 bases, with 15 bases between the two germline ends. The CDR3 runs 18 residues. The CDR3 protein is CASSLASASRTTNEKLFF. DNA for the CDR3: TGTGCCAGCAGCTTGGCGTCAGCCTCCCGGACAACTAATGAAAAACTGTTTTTT. The full variable domain, rest sourced from reference TRBV5-4 and TRBJ1-4, is ETGVTQSPTHLIKTRGQQVTLRCSSQSGHNTVSWYQQALGQGPQFIFQYYREEENGRGNFPPRFSGLQFPNYSSELNVNALELDDSALYLCASSLASASRTTNEKLFFGSGTQLSVL.

The chain has TRBV5-1 and TRBJ2-1; 7 bases agree with TRBD2. With 3 bases clipped from V and 2 bases from J, the junction kept 8 bases outside the gene matches. CDR3 length: 16 residues. CDR1 is SGHRS and CDR2 is YFSETQ in the germline V gene. This CDR3 is CASSWGGVAAYNEQFF. The CDR3 DNA sequence: TGCGCCAGCAGCTGGGGGGGAGTAGCGGCCTACAATGAGCAGTTCTTC.

V gene TRBV5-6 combines with J gene TRBJ2-1; TRBD2 matches at 11 bases. The CDR3 covers 16 residues. Trimming removed 4 bases from V and 1 base from J; junction bases left unmatched: 4. CDR1 and CDR2 (germline): SGHDT, YYEEEE. CDR3: CASSLGTSGSYNEQFF. The CDR3 region has the DNA TGTGCCAGCAGCCTGGGGACTAGCGGATCCTACAATGAGCAGTTCTTC.

The count of this clone is one. The chain joins TRBV13 to TRBJ1-1; 7 positions match TRBD1. J gave up 1 base and V 0 bases, and 5 bases lay outside the gene matches. Looked up from germline, CDR1 is PRHDT and CDR2 is FYEKMQ (reference sequence). The CDR3 runs to 16 residues. The CDR3 loop reads CASSLGTGPENTEAFF. CDR3 sequence (DNA): TGTGCCAGCAGCTTAGGGACAGGGCCGGAGAACACTGAAGCTTTCTTT.

V usage is TRBV21-1 and J usage is TRBJ2-1; the D call in the table, TRBD2, was not verified against the DNA. TRBV21-1 is deemed a pseudogene. The CDR3 is 15 residues long. Here the CDR3 DNA reads TGTGCCAGCAGCAAAGTTTTAACTACCTACAATGAGCAGTTCTTC. This gives the protein CASSKVLTTYNEQFF.